One and the same sample provided the 3 T cell receptor beta chains below, sequenced in a study of CD8 T cells in ankylosing spondylitis. One entry per CDR3 protein, called by TCRdb with MiXCR from the 5' RACE reads. The table records roughly 160,000 distinct CDR3 sequences, approximately 9.9% of them present only once. Sequenced sample: blood, either unsorted or a sorted T cell fraction (not recorded which). The receptors derive from a female donor with ankylosing spondylitis or in good health (not recorded which).

This clonotype was observed a handful of times. The V and J genes are TRBV12-3 or TRBV12-4 and TRBJ2-3; D is ambiguous. The CDR3 contains 13 residues. Deletions cut 6 bases from V and 6 bases from J, with 13 bases between. The CDR3 spells CASRSNAGDTQYF. CDR3 nucleotide sequence: TGTGCCAGCAGGTCGAACGCCGGGGATACGCAGTATTTT.

This clonotype was observed a few times. The V and J genes are TRBV7-2 and TRBJ2-3; 7 bases are a match to TRBD2. The CDR3 runs to 15 residues. Per the germline V gene, CDR1 is SGHTA and CDR2 is FQGNSA. J was trimmed by 2 bases and V by 4 bases; bases with no gene match: 6. This CDR3 reads CASSSLAGLTDTQYF. CDR3 DNA sequence: TGTGCCAGCAGCTCCTTAGCGGGCCTCACAGATACGCAGTATTTT.

This clonotype was picked up a small number of times. V gene TRBV20-1 combines with J gene TRBJ2-7, with D maybe TRBD1 (5 bases). The CDR3 is 14 residues long. Germline CDR1 DFQATT, CDR2 SNEGSKA (reference sequence). Trimming removed 0 bases at V and 1 base at J, with 10 bases between. CDR3 coding DNA: TGCAGTGCTAGAGATTACAGGCAATCCTACGAGCAGTACTTC. This sequence encodes CSARDYRQSYEQYF.